A selection of T cell receptor beta chains follows, all from one sample in a study of cytomegalovirus exposure and HLA in healthy donors. TCRdb keeps only in-frame clones here, not all; method: immunoSEQ multiplex PCR. Of some 76,000 clones detected, 94% appear once; the ten largest clones hold approximately 3.5%. The specimen was PBMCs. These receptors were obtained from a woman between 18 and 29 years old in good health and CMV-seropositive. Each CDR3 is given with its conserved first and last residue. The order of the fields is clone size, D gene, V gene, J gene, CDR3 protein, CDR3 DNA. The D gene is left open where the match is weak. The size entry is marked missing in some rows and otherwise reads once, few, many or a size class.

abundance: once
d_gene: TRBD1
v_gene: TRBV18
j_gene: TRBJ1-4
CDR3aa: CASSLDREGEKLFF
CDR3nt: TGTGCCAGCTCGCTGGACAGGGAAGGTGAAAAACTGTTTTTT

abundance: .
d_gene: .
v_gene: TRBV19
j_gene: TRBJ1-2
CDR3aa: CASSQTTAAAYGYTF
CDR3nt: TGTGCCAGTAGTCAAACCACCGCGGCAGCTTATGGCTACACCTTC

abundance: .
d_gene: TRBD1
v_gene: TRBV2
j_gene: TRBJ1-1
CDR3aa: CASRPRTGTFPEAFF
CDR3nt: TGTGCCAGCAGACCCAGGACAGGGACGTTCCCTGAAGCTTTCTTT

abundance: .
d_gene: .
v_gene: TRBV28
j_gene: TRBJ1-2
CDR3aa: CASSLNGQNYGYTF
CDR3nt: TGTGCCAGCAGTTTAAATGGACAGAACTATGGCTACACCTTC

abundance: .
d_gene: .
v_gene: TRBV6-1
j_gene: TRBJ1-1
CDR3aa: CASSHMGGGDTEAFF
CDR3nt: TGTGCCAGCAGTCATATGGGGGGGGGAGACACTGAAGCTTTCTTT

abundance: .
d_gene: .
v_gene: TRBV6-6
j_gene: TRBJ1-5
CDR3aa: CASRSPGNQPQHF
CDR3nt: TGTGCCAGCCGCAGTCCGGGTAATCAGCCCCAGCATTTT

abundance: .
d_gene: TRBD2
v_gene: TRBV6-5
j_gene: TRBJ2-3
CDR3aa: CASTVTSGGDTQYF
CDR3nt: TGTGCCAGCACCGTGACTAGCGGGGGAGATACGCAGTATTTT

abundance: .
d_gene: .
v_gene: TRBV4-2
j_gene: TRBJ1-1
CDR3aa: CASSQPTGMNTEAFF
CDR3nt: TGTGCCAGCAGCCAGCCGACAGGAATGAACACTGAAGCTTTCTTT

abundance: .
d_gene: .
v_gene: TRBV2
j_gene: TRBJ1-2
CDR3aa: CASSDRLPGGYTF
CDR3nt: TGTGCCAGCAGTGATAGGCTGCCAGGGGGCTACACCTTC

abundance: .
d_gene: TRBD1
v_gene: TRBV5-4
j_gene: TRBJ2-1
CDR3aa: CASSLGPGTGIPYNEQFF
CDR3nt: TGTGCCAGCAGCTTGGGTCCCGGGACAGGGATCCCCTACAATGAGCAGTTCTTC

abundance: once
d_gene: .
v_gene: TRBV7-8
j_gene: TRBJ1-1
CDR3aa: CASSYGVTNTEAFF
CDR3nt: TGTGCCAGCAGCTACGGGGTAACGAACACTGAAGCTTTCTTT

abundance: .
d_gene: .
v_gene: TRBV2
j_gene: TRBJ1-5
CDR3aa: CASSDLAGGQPQHF
CDR3nt: TGTGCCAGCAGTGACCTAGCGGGGGGTCAGCCCCAGCATTTT

abundance: .
d_gene: .
v_gene: TRBV18
j_gene: TRBJ1-3
CDR3aa: CASSPPYGGAGNTIYF
CDR3nt: TGTGCCAGCTCACCACCGTATGGGGGCGCTGGAAACACCATATATTTT

abundance: .
d_gene: TRBD1
v_gene: TRBV6-1
j_gene: TRBJ2-1
CDR3aa: CASSAPGQGAPYEQFF
CDR3nt: TGTGCCAGCAGTGCACCGGGACAGGGGGCCCCTTATGAGCAGTTCTTC

abundance: once
d_gene: .
v_gene: TRBV5-4
j_gene: TRBJ1-1
CDR3aa: CASSEARRGNTEAFF
CDR3nt: TGTGCCAGCAGCGAAGCCCGGAGAGGGAATACTGAAGCTTTCTTT

abundance: .
d_gene: TRBD1
v_gene: TRBV5-6
j_gene: TRBJ2-7
CDR3aa: CASSLGGQISYEQYF
CDR3nt: TGTGCCAGCAGCTTAGGGGGACAGATCTCCTACGAGCAGTACTTC

abundance: .
d_gene: .
v_gene: TRBV27
j_gene: TRBJ2-7
CDR3aa: CASGQGYSYEQYF
CDR3nt: TGTGCCAGCGGACAAGGGTACTCCTACGAGCAGTACTTC

abundance: .
d_gene: TRBD2
v_gene: TRBV28
j_gene: TRBJ2-1
CDR3aa: CASSRHKRGNEQFF
CDR3nt: TGTGCCAGCAGCAGACACAAGCGGGGCAATGAGCAGTTCTTC

abundance: .
d_gene: TRBD2
v_gene: TRBV2
j_gene: TRBJ2-1
CDR3aa: CASRREVNNEQFF
CDR3nt: TGTGCCAGCCGGCGGGAGGTCAACAATGAGCAGTTCTTC

abundance: .
d_gene: TRBD1
v_gene: TRBV5-1
j_gene: TRBJ2-7
CDR3aa: CASCPGQGSLVQYF
CDR3nt: TGCGCCAGCTGCCCGGGACAGGGAAGTTTGGTGCAGTACTTC

abundance: few
d_gene: TRBD1
v_gene: TRBV18
j_gene: TRBJ2-1
CDR3aa: CASSGQGTYNEQFF
CDR3nt: TGTGCCAGCTCTGGACAGGGAACCTACAATGAGCAGTTCTTC

abundance: .
d_gene: TRBD1
v_gene: TRBV5-6
j_gene: TRBJ1-2
CDR3aa: CASSLPHPGQGKRGYTF
CDR3nt: TGTGCCAGCAGCTTGCCCCATCCGGGACAGGGAAAAAGGGGCTACACCTTC

abundance: .
d_gene: .
v_gene: TRBV29-1
j_gene: TRBJ2-5
CDR3aa: CSVEDLEAGETQYF
CDR3nt: TGCAGCGTTGAAGATCTTGAGGCGGGGGAGACCCAGTACTTC

abundance: .
d_gene: .
v_gene: TRBV7-9
j_gene: TRBJ1-4
CDR3aa: CASSSEGGKLFF
CDR3nt: TGTGCCAGCAGCTCAGAGGGCGGAAAACTGTTTTTT

abundance: .
d_gene: .
v_gene: TRBV6-5
j_gene: TRBJ1-2
CDR3aa: CASSPVRRGGYTF
CDR3nt: TGTGCCAGCAGTCCTGTAAGAAGGGGAGGCTACACCTTC

abundance: .
d_gene: .
v_gene: TRBV28
j_gene: TRBJ2-3
CDR3aa: CASSRDSASTDTQYF
CDR3nt: TGTGCCAGCAGTAGGGACTCGGCTAGCACAGATACGCAGTATTTT

abundance: .
d_gene: TRBD1
v_gene: TRBV7-7
j_gene: TRBJ2-5
CDR3aa: CASKVAGGEETQYF
CDR3nt: TGTGCCAGCAAGGTCGCAGGGGGCGAGGAGACCCAGTACTTC

abundance: .
d_gene: TRBD2
v_gene: TRBV5-1
j_gene: TRBJ2-5
CDR3aa: CASSHRGLANRETQYF
CDR3nt: TGCGCCAGCAGCCACCGGGGACTAGCGAACAGGGAGACCCAGTACTTC

abundance: .
d_gene: TRBD2
v_gene: TRBV6-6
j_gene: TRBJ2-7
CDR3aa: CASSPQLAGISYEQYF
CDR3nt: TGTGCCAGCAGTCCTCAACTAGCGGGCATCTCCTACGAGCAGTACTTC

abundance: few
d_gene: .
v_gene: TRBV19
j_gene: TRBJ1-2
CDR3aa: CASSKVYGGNYGYTF
CDR3nt: TGTGCCAGTAGTAAGGTATATGGCGGAAACTATGGCTACACCTTC

abundance: .
d_gene: TRBD1
v_gene: TRBV4-3
j_gene: TRBJ2-6
CDR3aa: CASSLSGGSFSGANVLTF
CDR3nt: TGCGCCAGCAGCCTATCAGGGGGCTCCTTCTCTGGGGCCAACGTCCTGACTTTC

abundance: .
d_gene: .
v_gene: TRBV7-3
j_gene: TRBJ2-2
CDR3aa: CASSSITGSTGELFF
CDR3nt: TGTGCCAGCAGCTCAATAACAGGATCCACCGGGGAGCTGTTTTTT

abundance: .
d_gene: TRBD1
v_gene: TRBV18
j_gene: TRBJ2-7
CDR3aa: CASSHDRGIYEQYF
CDR3nt: TGTGCCAGCTCACATGACAGGGGGATCTACGAGCAGTACTTC

abundance: .
d_gene: .
v_gene: TRBV7-3
j_gene: TRBJ1-1
CDR3aa: CASSAFLGGTEAFF
CDR3nt: TGTGCCAGCAGCGCCTTCCTAGGGGGCACTGAAGCTTTCTTT

abundance: .
d_gene: TRBD1
v_gene: TRBV19
j_gene: TRBJ1-2
CDR3aa: CASSIRQGYGYTF
CDR3nt: TGTGCCAGTAGTATCCGACAGGGGTACGGCTACACCTTC

abundance: .
d_gene: .
v_gene: TRBV6-1
j_gene: TRBJ1-2
CDR3aa: CASSEGPGRNYGYTF
CDR3nt: TGTGCCAGCAGTGAAGGCCCAGGGCGGAACTATGGCTACACCTTC

abundance: .
d_gene: .
v_gene: TRBV19
j_gene: TRBJ2-7
CDR3aa: CASSGQAGHEQYF
CDR3nt: TGTGCCAGTAGTGGCCAGGCAGGCCACGAGCAGTACTTC

abundance: .
d_gene: .
v_gene: TRBV9
j_gene: TRBJ2-3
CDR3aa: CASSTTGDGTDTQYF
CDR3nt: TGTGCCAGCAGCACGACGGGGGACGGCACAGATACGCAGTATTTT

abundance: .
d_gene: .
v_gene: TRBV5-6
j_gene: TRBJ1-5
CDR3aa: CASSLWTGGGGQPQHF
CDR3nt: TGTGCCAGCAGCTTATGGACGGGGGGCGGGGGTCAGCCCCAGCATTTT

abundance: .
d_gene: TRBD2
v_gene: TRBV4-2
j_gene: TRBJ2-7
CDR3aa: CASSLGTSGTYEQYF
CDR3nt: TGTGCCAGCAGCCTCGGGACTAGCGGGACGTACGAGCAGTACTTC

abundance: .
d_gene: .
v_gene: TRBV7-9
j_gene: TRBJ1-1
CDR3aa: CASSAGGRDTEAFF
CDR3nt: TGTGCCAGCAGCGCCGGGGGGAGGGACACTGAAGCTTTCTTT

abundance: .
d_gene: TRBD2
v_gene: TRBV6-4
j_gene: TRBJ2-1
CDR3aa: CASSESFTGTSGRNEQFF
CDR3nt: TGTGCCAGCAGTGAATCCTTTACCGGGACTAGCGGGAGAAATGAGCAGTTCTTC